This TCR beta chain came from a study of T-cell memory formation after mild COVID-19. Libraries for TCRalpha and TCRbeta carried sample barcodes and unique molecular identifiers via 5'RACE. TCRdb fed the 5' RACE reads into MiXCR, producing one record per CDR3 protein. The sample lists some 160,000 distinct CDR3 sequences, under 15% seen once, with roughly 3.4% in the top ten. The CDR3 is made up of 15 amino acids. The V segment lost 5 bases and the J segment 6 bases; nucleotides outside the gene matches: 7. Germline lookup yields CDR1 SGHVS and CDR2 FNYEAQ. This clonotype originated in a man younger than 30 who had mild COVID-19 (a few samples of this study predate the infection). Cell type and time point are not known. The chain carries TRBV7-6 and TRBJ2-1, with 10 bases aligning to TRBD2. Sequencing input: PBMCs or a T cell subset sorted from them (not recorded which). CDR3 protein: CASSQGLASTNEQFF. CDR3 DNA sequence: TGTGCCAGCAGCCAGGGACTAGCGAGTACCAATGAGCAGTTCTTC.